The rows below give T cell receptor beta chains drawn from one sample of a study of glioma-infiltrating T cells after dendritic cell vaccination. Profiling relied on immunoSEQ multiplex PCR, and the TCRdb table lists in-frame clones only, not all of them. The sample gives approximately 90,000 clones, 85% of which show up once; under 3% is in the top ten. The source material was blood, sampled before dendritic cell vaccination. The receptors were gathered from a human donor with glioblastoma. Both conserved end residues are part of each CDR3. Fields, in order: J gene, CDR3 length, clone size, D gene, V gene, CDR3 protein, CDR3 DNA. The D gene is left open where the match is weak. A clone size is listed for some rows: how often the clone was seen (once, few, many), or a class if it is expanded.

TRBJ2-7,15,.,.,TRBV5-6,CASSLGAHASYEQYF,TGTGCCAGCAGCTTGGGAGCCCACGCTTCCTACGAGCAGTACTTC
TRBJ2-3,15,.,TRBD2,TRBV4-2,CASSLSPSGVDTQYF,TGTGCCAGCAGCCTCTCGCCTAGCGGCGTAGATACGCAGTATTTT
TRBJ1-2,16,once,TRBD1,TRBV27,CASSLLGQGMVDGYTF,TGTGCCAGCAGTTTATTAGGACAGGGAATGGTGGATGGCTACACCTTC
TRBJ2-7,11,.,.,TRBV5-1,CASSPSYEQYF,TGCGCCAGCAGCCCTTCCTACGAGCAGTACTTC
TRBJ2-7,15,.,TRBD2,TRBV27,CASSTIAGASYEQYF,TGTGCCAGCAGTACCATAGCGGGGGCCTCCTACGAGCAGTACTTC
TRBJ2-2,14,.,.,TRBV19,CASSGGQNTGELFF,TGTGCCAGTAGTGGGGGACAAAACACCGGGGAGCTGTTTTTT
TRBJ2-1,17,once,TRBD2,TRBV11-3,CASSYPEWREANNEQFF,TGTGCCAGCAGCTACCCGGAGTGGCGGGAGGCTAACAATGAGCAGTTCTTC
TRBJ2-1,10,medium-sized,TRBD1,TRBV29-1,CSVDRGEQFF,TGCAGCGTGGACAGGGGTGAGCAGTTCTTC
TRBJ2-2,14,.,.,TRBV5-1,CASSKIGDTGELFF,TGCGCCAGCAGTAAAATAGGGGACACCGGGGAGCTGTTTTTT
TRBJ2-1,12,once,TRBD1,TRBV29-1,CSGNRGPNEQFF,TGCAGCGGAAACAGGGGTCCGAATGAGCAGTTCTTC
TRBJ2-1,16,.,TRBD2,TRBV4-3,CASSQGPGLAMHEQFF,TGCGCCAGCAGCCAGGGCCCGGGACTAGCGATGCATGAGCAGTTCTTC
TRBJ1-4,13,.,.,TRBV29-1,CSVEGAGNEKLFF,TGCAGCGTTGAAGGGGCGGGAAATGAAAAACTGTTTTTT
TRBJ1-1,14,.,TRBD1,TRBV10-3,CAIGQGAMNTEAFF,TGTGCCATCGGACAGGGGGCGATGAACACTGAAGCTTTCTTT
TRBJ2-1,15,.,TRBD2,TRBV11-2,CASSLIAGTYNEQFF,TGTGCCAGCAGCTTAATAGCGGGGACCTACAATGAGCAGTTCTTC
TRBJ2-2,15,.,.,TRBV5-1,CASSPRLTNTGELFF,TGCGCCAGCAGCCCACGACTGACGAACACCGGGGAGCTGTTTTTT
TRBJ1-1,15,.,.,TRBV5-1,CASSLTGTESTEAFF,TGCGCCAGCAGCTTGACAGGGACGGAGAGCACTGAAGCTTTCTTT
TRBJ2-7,14,.,.,TRBV28,CASVASVFRYEQYF,TGTGCCAGCGTCGCGTCTGTTTTTAGATACGAGCAGTACTTC
TRBJ2-7,14,once,.,TRBV5-1,CASSLDAGAYEQYF,TGCGCCAGCAGCTTGGACGCGGGGGCATACGAGCAGTACTTC
TRBJ1-2,13,once,.,TRBV5-4,CASSLETAIGYTF,TGTGCCAGCAGCTTGGAGACTGCCATAGGCTACACCTTC
TRBJ2-1,14,.,TRBD2,TRBV4-2,CASSQGERGPEQFF,TGTGCCAGCAGCCAGGGGGAGCGGGGGCCCGAGCAGTTCTTC
TRBJ2-1,15,.,.,TRBV5-1,CASSLGGDSYNEQFF,TGCGCCAGCAGCTTGGGCGGGGATTCCTACAATGAGCAGTTCTTC
TRBJ1-2,12,.,.,TRBV7-9,CASSAIGYGYTF,TGTGCCAGCAGCGCAATCGGTTATGGCTACACCTTC
TRBJ2-2,15,.,.,TRBV6-1,CASSARPTNTGELFF,TGTGCCAGCAGTGCCAGGCCTACGAACACCGGGGAGCTGTTTTTT
TRBJ1-4,14,.,.,TRBV28,CASSWGGINEKLFF,TGTGCCAGCAGCTGGGGGGGGATAAACGAAAAACTGTTTTTT
TRBJ2-1,15,.,TRBD1,TRBV7-9,CASSLEQGAYNEQFF,TGTGCCAGCAGCTTAGAACAGGGGGCCTACAATGAGCAGTTCTTC
TRBJ2-1,15,.,.,TRBV9,CASSVASSVHNEQFF,TGTGCCAGCAGCGTAGCTTCTAGCGTTCACAATGAGCAGTTCTTC
TRBJ1-2,13,.,.,TRBV25-1,CASSGHAVYGYTF,TGTGCCAGCAGTGGACATGCAGTCTATGGCTACACCTTC
TRBJ2-7,15,.,.,TRBV2,CASSPRLTSSYEQYF,TGTGCCAGCAGTCCCAGGTTAACCAGCTCCTACGAGCAGTACTTC
TRBJ1-1,13,.,.,TRBV30,CAWSVGGNTEAFF,TGTGCCTGGAGTGTAGGGGGGAACACTGAAGCTTTCTTT
TRBJ1-2,15,few,.,TRBV4-2,CASSQDRGAPGGYTF,TGTGCCAGCAGCCAAGATCGGGGGGCGCCGGGCGGCTACACCTTC
TRBJ2-3,14,.,.,TRBV29-1,CSVDLPISTDTQYF,TGCAGCGTTGATCTACCTATTAGCACAGATACGCAGTATTTT
TRBJ2-5,14,.,.,TRBV6-6,CASSYPRRAETQYF,TGTGCCAGCAGTTACCCGCGGAGAGCAGAGACCCAGTACTTC
TRBJ2-7,13,.,.,TRBV4-2,CASSQGQFDEQYF,TGTGCCAGCAGCCAAGGGCAGTTCGACGAGCAGTACTTC
TRBJ1-1,15,.,TRBD1,TRBV6-1,CASSDSGTGNTEAFF,TGTGCCAGCAGTGATTCCGGGACAGGGAACACTGAAGCTTTCTTT
TRBJ2-7,15,.,TRBD2,TRBV7-3,CASSLGTSGSYEQYF,TGTGCCAGCAGCTTAGGGACTAGCGGGAGTTACGAGCAGTACTTC
TRBJ1-1,14,few,TRBD1,TRBV10-2,CASIWDRGNTEAFF,TGCGCCAGCATATGGGACAGGGGGAACACTGAAGCTTTCTTT
TRBJ2-1,14,.,TRBD2,TRBV18,CASSPPSGSSEQFF,TGTGCCAGCTCACCACCGAGCGGGAGTAGTGAGCAGTTCTTC
TRBJ1-2,11,.,.,TRBV30,CAWSPGGGYTF,TGTGCCTGGAGCCCGGGAGGGGGCTACACCTTC
TRBJ2-3,15,.,TRBD2,TRBV7-2,CASSLASGARDTQYF,TGTGCCAGCAGCTTAGCTAGCGGGGCGAGAGATACGCAGTATTTT
TRBJ2-7,17,.,.,TRBV21-1,CASSKGDSEESSYEQYF,TGTGCCAGCAGCAAAGGAGACAGCGAGGAGAGCTCCTACGAGCAGTACTTC
TRBJ2-7,14,.,TRBD2,TRBV11-3,CASSLYGGSGEQYF,TGTGCCAGCAGCTTATATGGCGGGAGCGGCGAGCAGTACTTC
TRBJ2-1,12,.,TRBD1,TRBV29-1,CSGTGAFNEQFF,TGCAGCGGGACAGGGGCCTTCAATGAGCAGTTCTTC
TRBJ2-7,15,.,TRBD1,TRBV11-3,CASSLGTGGPYEQYF,TGTGCCAGCAGCCTCGGGACAGGGGGGCCTTACGAGCAGTACTTC
TRBJ1-2,14,.,TRBD1,TRBV27,CASSPNRGKGGYTF,TGTGCCAGCAGTCCGAACAGGGGTAAGGGTGGCTACACCTTC
TRBJ1-1,15,.,.,TRBV7-6,CASSLGSGMNTEAFF,TGTGCCAGCAGCTTAGGATCAGGGATGAACACTGAAGCTTTCTTT
TRBJ2-2,15,.,.,TRBV5-4,CASRAGQRDVGELFF,TGTGCCAGCAGGGCTGGTCAGAGGGATGTCGGGGAGCTGTTTTTT
TRBJ2-2,12,.,.,TRBV5-1,CASSLVYGELFF,TGCGCCAGCAGCTTGGTGTACGGGGAGCTGTTTTTT
TRBJ2-5,15,.,.,TRBV11-2,CASSLPAGSEETQYF,TGTGCCAGCAGCTTACCCGCAGGGTCGGAGGAGACCCAGTACTTC
TRBJ1-6,16,.,.,TRBV21-1,CASSTRDTKGDSPLHF,TGTGCCAGCAGCACTCGGGACACCAAAGGGGATTCACCCCTCCACTTT
TRBJ1-2,12,.,TRBD1,TRBV29-1,CSVPRTGGGYTF,TGCAGCGTTCCCCGGACAGGCGGGGGCTACACCTTC
TRBJ2-1,16,.,TRBD2,TRBV7-2,CASSLVSSGRGNEQFF,TGTGCCAGCAGCTTAGTATCTAGCGGGAGAGGGAATGAGCAGTTCTTC
TRBJ2-1,12,.,.,TRBV29-1,CSVLEPVGEQFF,TGCAGCGTTCTAGAACCGGTTGGGGAGCAGTTCTTC
TRBJ1-1,15,.,TRBD1,TRBV30,CAWYWDRVARTEAFF,TGTGCCTGGTATTGGGACAGGGTGGCACGGACTGAAGCTTTCTTT
TRBJ1-5,15,.,TRBD1,TRBV2,CASSELGQGYQPQHF,TGTGCCAGCAGTGAATTGGGACAGGGGTATCAGCCCCAGCATTTT
TRBJ1-2,14,.,.,TRBV11-3,CASSFGRELYGYTF,TGTGCCAGCAGCTTTGGCAGGGAACTCTATGGCTACACCTTC
TRBJ1-2,11,.,.,TRBV11-2,CASSAGYGYTF,TGTGCCAGCAGCGCAGGGTATGGCTACACCTTC